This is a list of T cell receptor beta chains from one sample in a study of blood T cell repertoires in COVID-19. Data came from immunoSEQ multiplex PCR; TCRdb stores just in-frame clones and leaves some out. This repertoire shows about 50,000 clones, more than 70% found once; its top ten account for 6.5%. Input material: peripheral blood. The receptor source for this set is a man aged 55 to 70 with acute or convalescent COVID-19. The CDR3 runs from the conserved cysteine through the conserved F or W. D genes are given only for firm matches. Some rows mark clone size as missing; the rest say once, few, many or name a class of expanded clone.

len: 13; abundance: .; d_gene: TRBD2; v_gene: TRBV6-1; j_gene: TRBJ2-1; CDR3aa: CASSEMGGRGQFF; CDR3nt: TGTGCCAGCAGTGAGATGGGTGGGAGGGGACAGTTCTTC
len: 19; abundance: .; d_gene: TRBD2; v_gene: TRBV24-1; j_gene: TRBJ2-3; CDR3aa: CATSDRKLLAGGLTDTQYF; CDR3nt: TGTGCCACCAGTGACCGGAAATTACTAGCGGGAGGGCTAACAGATACGCAGTATTTT
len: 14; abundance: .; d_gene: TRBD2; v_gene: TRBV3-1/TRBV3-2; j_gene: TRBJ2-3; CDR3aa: CASSQQRGLDTQYF; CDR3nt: TGTGCCAGCAGCCAACAGCGGGGCCTAGATACGCAGTATTTT
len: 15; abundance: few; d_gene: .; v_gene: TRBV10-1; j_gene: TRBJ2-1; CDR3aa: CASSDPGTGGNEQFF; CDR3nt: TGCGCCAGCAGTGACCCCGGGACTGGGGGGAATGAGCAGTTCTTC
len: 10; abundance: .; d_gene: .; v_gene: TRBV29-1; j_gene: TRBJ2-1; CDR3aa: CSVQIYEQFF; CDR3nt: TGCAGCGTACAGATCTATGAGCAGTTCTTC
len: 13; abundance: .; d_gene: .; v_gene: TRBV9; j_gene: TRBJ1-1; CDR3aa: CASSADRNTEAFF; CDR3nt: TGTGCCAGCAGCGCGGACAGGAACACTGAAGCTTTCTTT
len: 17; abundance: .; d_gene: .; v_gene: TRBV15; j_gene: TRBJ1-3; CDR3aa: CATSSPGGGQRGNTIYF; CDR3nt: TGTGCCACCAGCAGCCCTGGGGGGGGGCAACGGGGAAACACCATATATTTT
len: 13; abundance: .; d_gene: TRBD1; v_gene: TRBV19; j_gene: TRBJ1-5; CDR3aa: CASSRGPNQPQHF; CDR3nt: TGTGCCAGTAGCAGGGGGCCCAATCAGCCCCAGCATTTT
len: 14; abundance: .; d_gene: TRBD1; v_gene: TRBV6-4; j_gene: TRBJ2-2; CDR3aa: CASSGGQDTGELFF; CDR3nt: TGTGCCAGCAGTGGGGGACAGGATACCGGGGAGCTGTTTTTT
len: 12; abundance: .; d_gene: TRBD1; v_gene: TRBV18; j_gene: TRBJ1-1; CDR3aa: CASSRDSRRAFF; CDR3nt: TGTGCCAGCTCACGGGACAGTCGACGTGCTTTCTTT
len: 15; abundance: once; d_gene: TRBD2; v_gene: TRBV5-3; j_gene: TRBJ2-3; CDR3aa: CARSDAGGCADTQYF; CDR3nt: TGTGCCAGAAGCGACGCGGGAGGGTGCGCAGATACGCAGTATTTT
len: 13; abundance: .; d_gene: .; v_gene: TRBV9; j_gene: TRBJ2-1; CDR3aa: CASIFPSYNEQFF; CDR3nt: TGTGCCAGCATCTTCCCCTCCTACAATGAGCAGTTCTTC
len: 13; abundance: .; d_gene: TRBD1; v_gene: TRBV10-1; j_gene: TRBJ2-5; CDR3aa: CASSQGARETQYF; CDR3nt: TGCGCCAGCAGCCAGGGGGCTCGGGAGACCCAGTACTTC
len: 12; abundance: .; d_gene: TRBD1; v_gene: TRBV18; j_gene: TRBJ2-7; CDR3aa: CASSLDRDEQYF; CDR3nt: TGTGCCAGCTCTCTTGACAGGGACGAGCAGTACTTC
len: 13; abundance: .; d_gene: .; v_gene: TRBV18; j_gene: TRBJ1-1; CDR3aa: CASSPPSGSEAFF; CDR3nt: TGTGCCAGCTCACCACCGAGCGGGTCGGAAGCTTTCTTT
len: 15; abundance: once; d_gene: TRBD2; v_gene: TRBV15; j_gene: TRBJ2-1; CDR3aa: CATSRTSGAYNEQFF; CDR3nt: TGTGCCACCAGCAGAACTAGCGGGGCATACAATGAGCAGTTCTTC
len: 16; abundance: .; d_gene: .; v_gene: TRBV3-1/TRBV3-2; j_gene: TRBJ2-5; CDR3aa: CASSHQGRAGIETQYF; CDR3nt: TGTGCCAGCAGCCATCAGGGGCGGGCTGGGATAGAGACCCAGTACTTC
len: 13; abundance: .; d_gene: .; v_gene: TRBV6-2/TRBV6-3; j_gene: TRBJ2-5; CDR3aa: CASSRRGQETQYF; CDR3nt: TGTGCCAGCAGCCGACGGGGTCAAGAGACCCAGTACTTC
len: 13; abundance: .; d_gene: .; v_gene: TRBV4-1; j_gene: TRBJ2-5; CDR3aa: CASSPQREETQYF; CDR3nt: TGCGCCAGCAGCCCTCAAAGAGAAGAGACCCAGTACTTC
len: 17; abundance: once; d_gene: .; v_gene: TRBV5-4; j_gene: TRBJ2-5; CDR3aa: CASSLEGRPDGVGTQYF; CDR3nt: TGTGCCAGCAGCTTGGAGGGTAGGCCGGACGGGGTGGGGACCCAGTACTTC
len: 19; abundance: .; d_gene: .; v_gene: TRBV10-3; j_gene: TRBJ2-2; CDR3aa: CAISEVLPGGDNGAGELFF; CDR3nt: TGTGCCATCAGTGAGGTCCTACCCGGAGGGGATAATGGCGCCGGGGAGCTGTTTTTT
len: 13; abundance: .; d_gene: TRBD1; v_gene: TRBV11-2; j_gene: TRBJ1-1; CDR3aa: CASRPSGGTEAFF; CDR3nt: TGTGCCAGCAGGCCTTCAGGGGGTACTGAAGCTTTCTTT
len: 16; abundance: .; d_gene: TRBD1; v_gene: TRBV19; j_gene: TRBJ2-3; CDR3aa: CASSALGQGSTDTQYF; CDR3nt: TGTGCCAGTAGTGCACTGGGACAGGGAAGCACAGATACGCAGTATTTT
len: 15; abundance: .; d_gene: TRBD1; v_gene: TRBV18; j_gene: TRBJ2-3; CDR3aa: CASSVQGLRADTQYF; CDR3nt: TGTGCCAGCTCTGTACAGGGGCTGAGGGCAGATACGCAGTATTTT
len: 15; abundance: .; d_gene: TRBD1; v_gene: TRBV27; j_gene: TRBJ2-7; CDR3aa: CASSPWDRPALEQYF; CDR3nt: TGTGCCAGCAGTCCATGGGACAGGCCCGCCCTCGAGCAGTACTTC
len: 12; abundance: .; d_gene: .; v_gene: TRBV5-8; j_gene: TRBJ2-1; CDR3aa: CASSAGRPGQFF; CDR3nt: TGTGCCAGCTCGGCGGGGCGACCGGGGCAGTTCTTC
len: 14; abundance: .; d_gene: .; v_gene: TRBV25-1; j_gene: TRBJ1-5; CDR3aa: CASSEGSGAQPQHF; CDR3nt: TGTGCCAGCAGTGAAGGTTCGGGAGCTCAGCCCCAGCATTTT
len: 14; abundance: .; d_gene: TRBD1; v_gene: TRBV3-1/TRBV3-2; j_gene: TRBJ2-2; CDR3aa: CASSQRQGTGELFF; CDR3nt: TGTGCCAGCAGCCAACGACAGGGGACCGGGGAGCTGTTTTTT
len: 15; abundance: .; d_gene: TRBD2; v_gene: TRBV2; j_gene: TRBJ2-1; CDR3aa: CASSLGLAVYNEQFF; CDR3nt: TGTGCCAGCAGTTTAGGACTAGCGGTCTACAATGAGCAGTTCTTC
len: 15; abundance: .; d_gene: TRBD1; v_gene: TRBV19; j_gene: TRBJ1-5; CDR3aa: CASWGRTGLNQPQHF; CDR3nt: TGTGCCAGTTGGGGGAGGACAGGTCTCAATCAGCCCCAGCATTTT
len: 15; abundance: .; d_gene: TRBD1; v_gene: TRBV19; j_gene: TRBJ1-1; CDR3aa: CASSMLRQGRTEAFF; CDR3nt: TGTGCCAGTAGTATGCTCAGACAGGGGAGGACTGAAGCTTTCTTT
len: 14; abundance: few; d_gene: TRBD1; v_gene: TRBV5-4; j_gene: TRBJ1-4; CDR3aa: CASSLGGLNEKLFF; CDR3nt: TGTGCCAGCAGCTTAGGGGGCTTGAATGAAAAACTGTTTTTT